This paragraph covers one TCR beta chain sequence. Original methodology: Quantification of nucleated cells was approximated via reference gene primer amplification. Assay used: immunoSEQ multiplex PCR; TCRdb lists only in-frame clones, some missing. The V and J calls and clone size were taken over from that table, and D and trimming were inferred from the DNA. This table has around 140,000 clones, 87% appearing once. These data come from a study of blood T cell repertoires in COVID-19. Overall study: COVID-19 samples from acute and convalescent phases originated in the United States, Italy and Spain. In each case, the material was cDNA or gDNA derived from T cells, B-cell-depleted T cells, or PBMCs.

Sequenced sample: peripheral blood. The source of this sequence is a man aged 50-59 years who had recovered from COVID-19.

The CDR3 reads CAWSVQRTSTDTQYF. In nucleotides, the CDR3 is TGTGCCTGGAGTGTACAACGGACTAGCACAGATACGCAGTATTTT. The chain recombines TRBV30 with TRBJ2-3; possibly TRBD2 for D (5 bases). Germline V gene lookup returns CDR1 GTSNPN and CDR2 SVGIG (reference sequence). V gave up 0 bases and J gave up 0 bases, with 10 bases separating them. The CDR3 is 15 amino acids.